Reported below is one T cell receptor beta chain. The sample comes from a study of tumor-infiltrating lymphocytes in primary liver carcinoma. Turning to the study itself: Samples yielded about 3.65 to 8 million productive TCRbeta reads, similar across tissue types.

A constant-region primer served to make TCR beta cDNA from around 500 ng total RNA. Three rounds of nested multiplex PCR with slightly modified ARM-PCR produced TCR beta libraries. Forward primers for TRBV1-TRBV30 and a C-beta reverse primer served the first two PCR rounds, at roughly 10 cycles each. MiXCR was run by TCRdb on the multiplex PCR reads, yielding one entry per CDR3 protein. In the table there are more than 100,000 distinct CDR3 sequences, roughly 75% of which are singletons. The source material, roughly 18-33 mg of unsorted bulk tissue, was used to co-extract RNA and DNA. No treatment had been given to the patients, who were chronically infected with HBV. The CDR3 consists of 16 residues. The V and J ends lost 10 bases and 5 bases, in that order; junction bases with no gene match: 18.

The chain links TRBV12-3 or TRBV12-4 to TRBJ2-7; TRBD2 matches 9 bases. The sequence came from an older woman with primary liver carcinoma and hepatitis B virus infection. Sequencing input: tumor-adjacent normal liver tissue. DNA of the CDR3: TGTGCCAACATTTTGGCGGCGGGAGGGCCTGGGGACGAGCAGTACTTC. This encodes CANILAAGGPGDEQYF.